This T cell receptor beta chain was captured in a study of T-cell reconstitution after alpha-beta-depleted transplantation in children. This clonotype appeared many times. For TCRbeta, the library was prepared with unique molecular identifiers. MiXCR was run by TCRdb on the PCR reads, yielding one entry per CDR3 protein. Among 170,000 or so distinct CDR3 sequences listed, about 6.4% were seen once. Germline V lookup: CDR1 DFQATT, CDR2 SNEGSKA (reference sequence). The CDR3 consists of 13 residues. V gave up 0 bases and J gave up 3 bases, with 8 bases separating them. The origin of this receptor is a human donor who donated a stem cell graft to a child with Wiskott-Aldrich syndrome. Sequences were derived from PBMCs from the stem cell graft donor, sampled from the stem cell graft. The chain uses TRBV20-1 and TRBJ1-1; D is unclear. The CDR3 spells CSARDPRDTEAFF. CDR3 sequence (DNA): TGCAGTGCTAGAGATCCCCGGGACACTGAAGCTTTCTTT.